This TCR beta chain was retrieved from a study of cytomegalovirus exposure and HLA in healthy donors. Germline V CDR1 and CDR2: MNHEY, SVGAGI. The CDR3 is 16 residues long. The ends were cut back, 2 bases at V and 6 bases at J, with 19 bases in the middle. Notes on the study in general: Sequencing depth across donors, presence/absence analyses assumed, was roughly uniform. Analyzed later, most CMV-associated TCR beta chains appeared HLA-restricted. Analysis performed later showed TCR beta chains linked to HLA being more clonally expanded than equally common others. Data from an earlier analysis indicated that most TCR beta V segments were productive either about 87% or about 30% of the time.

Turning to this clone: Its specificity is not known.

Researchers ran the PCR with 60 Vbeta and 13 Jbeta primers. TCRdb keeps only in-frame clones here, not all; method: immunoSEQ multiplex PCR. The sample includes 200,000 to 250,000 clones, about 86% of them seen just once. This rearrangement joins TRBV6-5 to TRBJ1-1; D call uncertain. This TCR came from a woman aged 60-70 years in good health and CMV-seropositive. The sequenced material came from PBMCs. The CDR3 loop is CASSYSEGLRGAEAFF. CDR3 DNA: TGTGCCAGCAGTTACAGTGAGGGATTGAGAGGTGCTGAAGCTTTCTTT.